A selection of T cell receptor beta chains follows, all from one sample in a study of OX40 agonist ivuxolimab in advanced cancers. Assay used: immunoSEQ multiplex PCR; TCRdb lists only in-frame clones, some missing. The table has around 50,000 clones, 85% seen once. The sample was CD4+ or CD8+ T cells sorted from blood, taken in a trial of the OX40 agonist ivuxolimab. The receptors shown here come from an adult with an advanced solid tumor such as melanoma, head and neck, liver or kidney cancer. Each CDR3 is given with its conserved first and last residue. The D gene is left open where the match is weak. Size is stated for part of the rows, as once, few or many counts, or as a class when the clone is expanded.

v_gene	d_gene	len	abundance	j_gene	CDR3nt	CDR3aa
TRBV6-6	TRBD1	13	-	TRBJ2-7	TGTGCCAGCAGTCTTGTCAGGGGGCGCGAGCAGTACTTC	CASSLVRGREQYF
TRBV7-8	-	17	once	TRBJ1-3	TGTGCCAGCAGCTTAGACCGGACATATTCTTCCGGAAACACCATATATTTT	CASSLDRTYSSGNTIYF
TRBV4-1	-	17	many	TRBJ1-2	TGCGCCAGCAGCCCTAGCGGCAGGGGTGCTCTAGGGAATGGCTACACCTTC	CASSPSGRGALGNGYTF
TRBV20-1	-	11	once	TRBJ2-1	TGCAGTGCTAGAGACGGACCGGAGCAGTTCTTC	CSARDGPEQFF
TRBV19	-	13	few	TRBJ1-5	TGTGCCAGCGCGGGGGAGTACCATCAGCCCCAGCATTTT	CASAGEYHQPQHF
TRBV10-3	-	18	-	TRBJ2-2	TGTGCCATCAGTGAGGGGGCAATTCGGCAGGGTAACACCGGGGAGCTGTTTTTT	CAISEGAIRQGNTGELFF
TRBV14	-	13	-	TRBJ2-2	TGTGCCAGCAGCTCGGACGACACCGGGGAGCTGTTTTTT	CASSSDDTGELFF
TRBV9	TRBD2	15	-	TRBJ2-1	TGTGCCAGCAGCGTAGACGGACTAGCGGGGACTGAGCAGTTCTTC	CASSVDGLAGTEQFF
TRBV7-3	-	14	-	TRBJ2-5	TGTGCCAGCAGCTCCGTAGGCTCGCAAGAGACCCAGTACTTC	CASSSVGSQETQYF
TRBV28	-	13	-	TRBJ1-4	TGTGCCAGCAGTTTACAGGTCAATGAAAAACTGTTTTTT	CASSLQVNEKLFF
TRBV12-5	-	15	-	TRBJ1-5	TGTGCTAGTGCCCCGACAGGCCTTAGCAATCAGCCCCAGCATTTT	CASAPTGLSNQPQHF
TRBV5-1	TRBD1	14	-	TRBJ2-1	TGCGCCAGCAGCTCGCGACAGGGTTGGGATGAGCAGTTCTTC	CASSSRQGWDEQFF
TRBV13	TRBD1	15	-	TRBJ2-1	TGTGCCAGCAGCCCGGGACAGGGGGCTTACAATGAGCAGTTCTTC	CASSPGQGAYNEQFF
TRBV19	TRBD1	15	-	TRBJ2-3	TGTGCCAGTAAAGGGGACAGTGGGTTCACAGATACGCAGTATTTT	CASKGDSGFTDTQYF
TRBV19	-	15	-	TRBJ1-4	TGTGCCAGTAGTAGTTGGGGAGGAACTAATGAAAAACTGTTTTTT	CASSSWGGTNEKLFF
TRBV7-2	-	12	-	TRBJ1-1	TGTGCCAGCAGACTGGGGGTCACTGAAGCTTTCTTT	CASRLGVTEAFF
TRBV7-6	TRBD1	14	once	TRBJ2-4	TGTGCCAGCAGCAGAGGGGGCCCCAAAAACATTCAGTACTTC	CASSRGGPKNIQYF
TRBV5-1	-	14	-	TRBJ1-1	TGCGCCAGCAGCTTGGGAGGAGAAAACACTGAAGCTTTCTTT	CASSLGGENTEAFF
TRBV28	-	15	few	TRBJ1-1	TGTGCCAGCAGTTTACACTCCGGACTGAACACTGAAGCTTTCTTT	CASSLHSGLNTEAFF
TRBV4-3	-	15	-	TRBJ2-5	TGCGCCAGCAGCCAAGGGTCCTCTACACAAGAGACCCAGTACTTC	CASSQGSSTQETQYF
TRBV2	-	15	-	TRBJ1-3	TGTGCCAGCAGTGTATCTGGGGCGAGAGGAAACACCATATATTTT	CASSVSGARGNTIYF
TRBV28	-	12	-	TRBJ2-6	TGTGCCAGCACTTCTCCCTTAGAGGACCTGACTTTC	CASTSPLEDLTF
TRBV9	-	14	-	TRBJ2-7	TGTGCCAGCAGCCCAGAGGACAGCCTCTACGAGCAGTACTTC	CASSPEDSLYEQYF
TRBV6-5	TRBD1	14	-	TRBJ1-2	TGTGCCAGCAGCCCCGACAGGGTCTTTACGGGCTACACCTTC	CASSPDRVFTGYTF